This T cell receptor beta chain was captured in a study of OX40 agonist ivuxolimab in advanced cancers. Study overall: Patients took ivuxolimab, an agonistic anti-OX40 (CD134) antibody. Enrollees could have had prior anti-PD-1, anti-PD-L1 or anti-CTLA-4 therapy, which more than 30% had received.

Some clones are missing from TCRdb's copy, which holds only in-frame ones; the method was immunoSEQ multiplex PCR. This table holds roughly 48,000 clones, about 83% found once. General study points: Still undetermined is the antigen specificity of the expanded peripheral T cells.

Looked up from germline, CDR1 is PRHDT and CDR2 is FYEKMQ (reference sequence). Trimming left V 5 bases short and J 0 bases short, with 14 bases between. This CDR3 contains 17 residues. In the case of this clone: The antigen is unknown.

The receptor's source is an adult with an advanced solid tumor such as melanoma, head and neck, liver or kidney cancer. The J gene is TRBJ1-6, the V gene TRBV13; D not resolved. Material: CD4+ or CD8+ T cells sorted from blood, obtained in a trial of the OX40 agonist ivuxolimab. The CDR3 DNA follows: TGTGCCAGCAGCCCCAGACGGTTAAGCTCCTATAATTCACCCCTCCACTTT. This codes for CASSPRRLSSYNSPLHF.